Given below is one T cell receptor (beta chain) in context. Methods used by the authors: Researchers report that nucleated cell counts were estimated from reference gene primer amplification. Sequenced by immunoSEQ multiplex PCR; TCRdb stores in-frame clones only, minus some. V and J calls plus clone size are reproduced from that table; the DNA served to infer D and trimming. Of about 270,000 clones in the sample, around 83% were seen once. This record belongs to a study of blood T cell repertoires in COVID-19. This CDR3 comprises 12 residues. V lost 8 bases, J lost 4 bases, and 11 bases lay in between. Per the germline V gene, CDR1 is MNHEY and CDR2 is SVGAGI.

The genes are TRBV6-5 and TRBJ1-1; no clear D gene. The source of this sequence is a man aged 80 or over with acute or convalescent COVID-19. Material: peripheral blood. The CDR3 DNA reads TGTGCCAGCTCCGGGGTGGGCACTGAAGCTTTCTTT. As protein: CASSGVGTEAFF.